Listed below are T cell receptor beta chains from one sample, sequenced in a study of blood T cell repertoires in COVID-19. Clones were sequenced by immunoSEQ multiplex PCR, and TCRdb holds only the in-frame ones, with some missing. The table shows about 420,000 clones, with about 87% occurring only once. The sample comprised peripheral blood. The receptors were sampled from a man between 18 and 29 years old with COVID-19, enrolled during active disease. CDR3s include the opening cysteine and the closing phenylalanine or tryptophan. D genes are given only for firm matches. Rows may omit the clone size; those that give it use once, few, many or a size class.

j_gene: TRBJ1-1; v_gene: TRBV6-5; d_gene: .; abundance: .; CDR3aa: CASSFSEVNTEAFF; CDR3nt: TGTGCCAGCAGCTTTTCAGAGGTGAACACTGAAGCTTTCTTT
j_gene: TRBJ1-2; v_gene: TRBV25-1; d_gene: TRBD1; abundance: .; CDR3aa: CASTNTGGDYGYTF; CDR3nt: TGTGCCAGCACTAATACAGGGGGCGACTATGGCTACACCTTC
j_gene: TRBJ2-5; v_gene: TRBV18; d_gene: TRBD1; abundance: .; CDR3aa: CASSPHRDRETQYF; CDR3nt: TGTGCCAGCTCACCACACCGGGACAGAGAGACCCAGTACTTC
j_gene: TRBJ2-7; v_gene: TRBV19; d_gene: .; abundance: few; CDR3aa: CASSISGESYEQYF; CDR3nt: TGTGCCAGTAGTATTTCAGGGGAATCCTACGAGCAGTACTTC
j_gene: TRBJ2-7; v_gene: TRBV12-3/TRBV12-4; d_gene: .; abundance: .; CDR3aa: CASRRVTSSEQYF; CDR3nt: TGTGCCAGCAGACGAGTCACTAGTAGCGAGCAGTACTTC
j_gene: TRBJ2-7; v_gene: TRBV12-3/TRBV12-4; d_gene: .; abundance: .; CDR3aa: CASSTFGAYEQYF; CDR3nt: TGTGCCAGCAGTACCTTCGGGGCCTACGAGCAGTACTTC
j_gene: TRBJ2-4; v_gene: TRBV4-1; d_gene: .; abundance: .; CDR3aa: CASNLAAGAKNIQYF; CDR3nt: TGCGCCAGTAATCTTGCGGCGGGAGCCAAAAACATTCAGTACTTC
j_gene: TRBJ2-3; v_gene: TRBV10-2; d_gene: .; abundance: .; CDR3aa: CATGQITDTQYF; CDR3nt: TGCGCCACCGGACAGATCACAGATACGCAGTATTTT
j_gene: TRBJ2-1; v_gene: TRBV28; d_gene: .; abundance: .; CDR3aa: CASSFRGARNEQFF; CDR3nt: TGTGCCAGCAGTTTCCGGGGGGCGAGGAATGAGCAGTTCTTC
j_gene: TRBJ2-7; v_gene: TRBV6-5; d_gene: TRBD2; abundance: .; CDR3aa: CASSSGTSVPEQYF; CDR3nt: TGTGCCAGCAGCTCCGGGACTAGCGTTCCCGAGCAGTACTTC
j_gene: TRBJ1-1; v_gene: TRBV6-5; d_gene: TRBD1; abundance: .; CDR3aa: CASRASGGLNTEAFF; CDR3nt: TGTGCCAGCAGAGCCTCAGGGGGGTTAAACACTGAAGCTTTCTTT
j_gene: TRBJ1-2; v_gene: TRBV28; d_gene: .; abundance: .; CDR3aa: CAAGWEANYGYTF; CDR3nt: TGTGCCGCCGGGTGGGAGGCTAACTATGGCTACACCTTC
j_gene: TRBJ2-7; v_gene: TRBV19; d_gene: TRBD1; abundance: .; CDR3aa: CATAGTGGHEQYF; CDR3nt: TGTGCCACCGCCGGGACAGGGGGGCACGAGCAGTACTTC
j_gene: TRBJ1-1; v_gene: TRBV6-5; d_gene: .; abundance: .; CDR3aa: CASRPRLGGTEAFF; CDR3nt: TGTGCCAGCAGGCCCCGACTGGGGGGCACTGAAGCTTTCTTT
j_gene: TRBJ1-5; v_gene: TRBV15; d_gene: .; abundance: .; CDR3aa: CATSRDDSWPQHF; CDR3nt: TGTGCCACCAGCAGAGATGACTCGTGGCCCCAGCATTTT
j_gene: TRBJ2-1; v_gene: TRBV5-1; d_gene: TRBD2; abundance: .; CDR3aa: CASSIGTSGHNEQFF; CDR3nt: TGCGCCAGCAGCATCGGGACTAGCGGACACAATGAGCAGTTCTTC
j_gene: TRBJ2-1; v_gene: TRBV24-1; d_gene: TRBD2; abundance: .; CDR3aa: CATSDTKTGTSGRSEQFF; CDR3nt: TGTGCCACCAGTGACACAAAAACCGGGACTAGCGGGAGATCTGAGCAGTTCTTC
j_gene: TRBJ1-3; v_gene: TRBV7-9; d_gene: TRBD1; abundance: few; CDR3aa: CASSPTGQGDTIYF; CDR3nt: TGTGCCAGCAGCCCTACGGGACAGGGGGACACCATATATTTT
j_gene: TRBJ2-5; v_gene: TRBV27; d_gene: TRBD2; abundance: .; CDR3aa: CASSPGLAGEPQYF; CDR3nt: TGTGCCAGCAGTCCGGGACTAGCGGGAGAACCTCAGTACTTC
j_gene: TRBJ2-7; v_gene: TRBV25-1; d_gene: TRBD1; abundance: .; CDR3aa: CASSAAGGRDEQYF; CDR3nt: TGTGCCAGCAGTGCGGCAGGGGGCAGGGACGAGCAGTACTTC
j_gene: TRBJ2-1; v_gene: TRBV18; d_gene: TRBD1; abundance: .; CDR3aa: CASSPQGPQGGEQFF; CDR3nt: TGTGCCAGCTCACCACAGGGGCCACAGGGGGGTGAGCAGTTCTTC
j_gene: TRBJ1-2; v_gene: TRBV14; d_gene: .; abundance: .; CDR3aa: CASSQVTTSGYTF; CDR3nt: TGTGCCAGCAGCCAAGTTACAACCTCTGGCTACACCTTC
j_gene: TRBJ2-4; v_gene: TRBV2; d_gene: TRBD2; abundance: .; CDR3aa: CASRPGEASGSEWMLAKNIQYF; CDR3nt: TGTGCCAGCAGACCAGGGGAGGCTAGCGGGAGTGAGTGGATGTTAGCCAAAAACATTCAGTACTTC
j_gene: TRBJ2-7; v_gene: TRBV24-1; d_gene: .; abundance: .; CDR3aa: CATSDPRQANSYEQYF; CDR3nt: TGTGCCACCAGTGATCCCCGACAGGCCAACTCCTACGAGCAGTACTTC
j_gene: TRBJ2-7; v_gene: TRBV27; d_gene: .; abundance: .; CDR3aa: CASSPQLAYEQYF; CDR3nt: TGTGCCAGCAGTCCACAATTGGCCTACGAGCAGTACTTC
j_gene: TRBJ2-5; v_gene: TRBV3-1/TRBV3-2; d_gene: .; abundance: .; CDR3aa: CASSPSSGDWGETQYF; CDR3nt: TGTGCCAGCAGCCCGTCCTCCGGGGACTGGGGAGAGACCCAGTACTTC
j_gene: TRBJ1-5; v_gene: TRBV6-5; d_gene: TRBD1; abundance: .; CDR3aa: CASSSDRGSNQPQHF; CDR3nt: TGTGCCAGCAGTTCCGACAGGGGTAGCAATCAGCCCCAGCATTTT
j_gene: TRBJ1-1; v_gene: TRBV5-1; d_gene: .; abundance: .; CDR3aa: CASSPLAGNTEAFF; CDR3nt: TGCGCCAGCAGCCCTTTGGCAGGGAACACTGAAGCTTTCTTT
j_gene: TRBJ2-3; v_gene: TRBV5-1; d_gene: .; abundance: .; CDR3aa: CASSLWVTGTSTDTQYF; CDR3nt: TGCGCCAGCAGCTTGTGGGTGACAGGGACTAGCACAGATACGCAGTATTTT
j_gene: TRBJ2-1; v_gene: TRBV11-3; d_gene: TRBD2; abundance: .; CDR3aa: CASSSSPLLAGGHNEQFF; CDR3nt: TGTGCCAGCAGCTCCTCGCCCTTACTAGCGGGAGGCCACAATGAGCAGTTCTTC
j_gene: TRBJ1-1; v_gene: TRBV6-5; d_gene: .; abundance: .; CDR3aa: CASSRMQVTEAFF; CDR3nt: TGTGCCAGCAGTCGAATGCAGGTCACTGAAGCTTTCTTT
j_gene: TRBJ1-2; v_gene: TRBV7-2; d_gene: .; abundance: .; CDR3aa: CASSLFGAKEGGYTF; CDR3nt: TGTGCCAGCAGCTTATTTGGAGCGAAGGAGGGCGGCTACACCTTC
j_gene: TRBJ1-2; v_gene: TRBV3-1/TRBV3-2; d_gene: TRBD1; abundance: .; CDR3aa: CASSQKSGTGKGRGYTF; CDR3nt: TGTGCCAGCAGCCAAAAATCGGGGACAGGGAAGGGAAGAGGCTACACCTTC
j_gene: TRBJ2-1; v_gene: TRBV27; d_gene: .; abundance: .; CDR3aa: CASSFREVYNEQFF; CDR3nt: TGTGCCAGCAGTTTCCGGGAAGTATACAATGAGCAGTTCTTC
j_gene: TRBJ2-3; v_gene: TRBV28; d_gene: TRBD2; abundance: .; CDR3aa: CASLWREGTDTQYF; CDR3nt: TGTGCCAGCCTCTGGCGGGAGGGCACAGATACGCAGTATTTT
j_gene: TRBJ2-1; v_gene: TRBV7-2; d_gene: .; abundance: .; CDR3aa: CASSSPTGSYNEQFF; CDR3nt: TGTGCCAGCAGCTCCCCCACGGGTTCCTACAATGAGCAGTTCTTC
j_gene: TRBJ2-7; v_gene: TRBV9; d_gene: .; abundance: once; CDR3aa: CASSVGTLREQYF; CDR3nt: TGTGCCAGCAGCGTAGGGACTTTACGAGAGCAGTACTTC
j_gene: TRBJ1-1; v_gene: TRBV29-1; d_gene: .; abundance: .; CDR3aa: CSGDLDGVTEAFF; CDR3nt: TGCAGCGGGGACTTAGACGGTGTCACTGAAGCTTTCTTT
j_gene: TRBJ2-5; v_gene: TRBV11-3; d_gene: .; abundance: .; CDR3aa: CASSTTQGVWETQYF; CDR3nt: TGTGCCAGCAGCACGACACAGGGCGTATGGGAGACCCAGTACTTC
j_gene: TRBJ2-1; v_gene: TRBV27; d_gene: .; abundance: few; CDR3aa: CASSLFLGSHEQFF; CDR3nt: TGTGCCAGCAGTTTATTTTTGGGTAGCCATGAGCAGTTCTTC
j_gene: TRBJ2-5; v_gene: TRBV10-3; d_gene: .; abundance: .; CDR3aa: CAHRDEAEETQYF; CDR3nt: TGTGCCCACCGCGATGAGGCGGAAGAGACCCAGTACTTC
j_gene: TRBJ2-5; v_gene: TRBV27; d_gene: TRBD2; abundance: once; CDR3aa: CASSWTSGGPGTQYF; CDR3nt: TGTGCCAGCAGTTGGACTAGCGGGGGCCCGGGGACCCAGTACTTC
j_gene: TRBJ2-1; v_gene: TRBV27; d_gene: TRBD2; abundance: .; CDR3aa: CASSFGIAGVANEQFF; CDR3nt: TGTGCCAGCAGTTTCGGGATAGCGGGAGTGGCTAATGAGCAGTTCTTC
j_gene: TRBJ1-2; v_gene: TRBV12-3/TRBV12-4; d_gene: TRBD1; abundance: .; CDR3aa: CASRRDSHYGYTF; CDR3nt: TGTGCCAGCAGGCGGGACAGCCACTATGGCTACACCTTC
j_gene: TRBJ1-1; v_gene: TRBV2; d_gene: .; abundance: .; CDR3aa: CASSATRTEAFF; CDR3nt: TGTGCCAGCAGTGCCACGCGCACTGAAGCTTTCTTT
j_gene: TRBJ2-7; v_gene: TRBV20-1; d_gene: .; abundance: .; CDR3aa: CSASDGPYEQYF; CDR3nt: TGCAGTGCTAGTGACGGTCCCTACGAGCAGTACTTC
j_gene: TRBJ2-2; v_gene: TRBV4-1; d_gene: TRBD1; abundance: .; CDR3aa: CASSLMAQGATGELFF; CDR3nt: TGCGCCAGCAGCCTCATGGCCCAGGGGGCCACCGGGGAGCTGTTTTTT
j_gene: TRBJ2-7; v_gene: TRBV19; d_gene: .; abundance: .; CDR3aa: CASSIGGRAGVEQYF; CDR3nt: TGTGCCAGTAGTATAGGGGGCAGGGCAGGCGTCGAGCAGTACTTC
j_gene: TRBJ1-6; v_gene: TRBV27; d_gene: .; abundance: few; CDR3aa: CASSLRAGMNSPLHF; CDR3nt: TGTGCCAGCAGTTTACGGGCAGGGATGAATTCACCCCTCCACTTT
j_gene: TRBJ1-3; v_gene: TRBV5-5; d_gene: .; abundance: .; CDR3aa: CASSLQGGGNTIYF; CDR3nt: TGTGCCAGCAGCCTACAGGGTGGGGGAAACACCATATATTTT